The 18 T cell receptor beta chains in this list originate from one sample, sequenced in a study of T cell responses to AZD1222 COVID-19 vaccine. Measured with immunoSEQ multiplex PCR; TCRdb has only the in-frame clones, and not every one. In the table there are 120,000 to 150,000 clones, less than 95% of which are singletons. The source material was peripheral blood, sampled 28 days after the second dose of the MenACWY control vaccine. All receptors come from an adult who received the MenACWY meningococcal vaccine as a control.

The chain carries TRBV7-2 and TRBJ2-5; 7 bases agree with TRBD2. Per the germline V gene, CDR1 is SGHTA and CDR2 is FQGNSA. The CDR3 has 17 residues. Trimming cost V 0 bases and J 2 bases; bases outside gene matches: 9. Written as DNA, the CDR3 is TGTGCCAGCAGCTTAGCGAGGGGCGGGAGTAAACAAGAGACCCAGTACTTC. This gives the protein CASSLARGGSKQETQYF. Supplemented by reference TRBV7-2 and TRBJ2-5, the full variable domain reads GAGVSQSPSNKVTEKGKDVELRCDPISGHTALYWYRQSLGQGLEFLIYFQGNSAPDKSGLPSDRFSAERTGGSVSTLTIQRTQQEDSAVYLCASSLARGGSKQETQYFGPGTRLLVL.

This chain joins TRBV19 and TRBJ1-2; no definite D call. Germline V gene sequence: CDR1 LNHDA, CDR2 SQIVND (reference sequence). Trimming took 3 bases from V and 0 from J, leaving 8 bases between them. The CDR3 length is 14 residues. CDR3 bases: TGTGCCAGTAGTATCTCGCATACTAACTATGGCTACACCTTC. This sequence encodes CASSISHTNYGYTF. The complete variable domain, with remaining parts taken from reference TRBV19 and TRBJ1-2, reads DGGITQSPKYLFRKEGQNVTLSCEQNLNHDAMYWYRQDPGQGLRLIYYSQIVNDFQKGDIAEGYSVSREKKESFPLTVTSAQKNPTAFYLCASSISHTNYGYTFGSGTRLTVV.

V usage is TRBV20-1 and J usage is TRBJ2-1, with D hard to call. Trimming took 3 bases from V and 6 from J, leaving 6 bases between them. Germline lookup yields CDR1 DFQATT and CDR2 SNEGSKA (reference sequence). The CDR3 consists of 11 residues. The CDR3 loop reads CSASPGNEQFF. The CDR3, as DNA: TGCAGTGCTAGTCCGGGCAATGAGCAGTTCTTC.

This chain connects TRBV18 to TRBJ1-5; D remains unclear. The length of the CDR3 is 16 residues. The V gene's germline CDR1 is KGHSH and CDR2 LQKENI. The germline V and J ends were trimmed by 3 bases and 4 bases, with 16 bases remaining between them. The CDR3 loop is CASSPGALVGNQPQHF. DNA of the CDR3: TGTGCCAGCTCACCGGGCGCGCTAGTCGGGAATCAGCCCCAGCATTTT.

This chain uses TRBV5-1 with TRBJ1-3; D gene uncertain. CDR3 length: 16 amino acids. The germline V gene has CDR1 SGHRS and CDR2 YFSETQ. Trimming shortened V by 0 bases and J by 0 bases, and 10 bases separated the two germline ends. CDR3 in amino acids: CASSLEGLDSGNTIYF. The DNA of the CDR3 is TGCGCCAGCAGCTTGGAAGGACTGGACTCTGGAAACACCATATATTTT. The full variable domain, in which reference TRBV5-1 and TRBJ1-3 provide the parts outside the CDR3, is KAGVTQTPRYLIKTRGQQVTLSCSPISGHRSVSWYQQTPGQGLQFLFEYFSETQRNKGNFPGRFSGRQFSNSRSEMNVSTLELGDSALYLCASSLEGLDSGNTIYFGEGSWLTVV.

Details on this clone: The limits of the CDR3 on the DNA are not certain, so only TCRdb's listed CDR3 is given. The chain combines TRBV1 with TRBJ1-1. TRBV1 is an annotated pseudogene. Inclusive of both ends, the CDR3 amounts to 13 amino acids. The CDR3 sequence: CTLPWGAGTEAFF.

The gene calls are TRBV5-5 and TRBJ2-7; TRBD2 agrees at 14 bases. CDR1 and CDR2 (germline): SGHKS, YYEKEE (reference sequence). V gave up 0 bases and J gave up 7 bases; unmatched junction bases: 9. The CDR3 runs to 17 residues. The CDR3: CASSLGGLAGESWEQYF. In DNA, the CDR3 is TGTGCCAGCAGCTTGGGGGGACTAGCGGGAGAAAGTTGGGAGCAGTACTTC.

This sequence joins TRBV7-9 and TRBJ1-1, with D uncertain. The germline CDR1 and CDR2 sequences are SEHNR and FQNEAQ (reference sequence). CDR3 size: 16 residues. The V gene lost 0 bases and the J gene lost 0 bases, with 11 bases spanning the gap. Here the CDR3 DNA reads TGTGCCAGCAGCTTAGCGCACTTAATGGTGAACACTGAAGCTTTCTTT. Translated: CASSLAHLMVNTEAFF.

The CDR3 sequence is CASSRGLAGLNTGELFF. The CDR3, as DNA: TGCGCCAGCAGCCGAGGACTAGCGGGACTGAACACCGGGGAGCTGTTTTTT. The chain carries TRBV4-3 and TRBJ2-2; TRBD2 matches 12 bases. CDR1 and CDR2 (germline): LGHNA, YSLEER. This CDR3 spans 17 amino acids. V dropped 4 bases and J dropped 1; count of bases not matched to a gene: 4.

The rearrangement uses TRBV13 and TRBJ2-7, with no clear D. This CDR3 region has 13 residues. Per the germline V gene, CDR1 is PRHDT and CDR2 is FYEKMQ (reference sequence). Trimming shortened V by 2 bases and J by 5 bases, and 10 bases separated the two germline ends. The CDR3 nucleotides are TGTGCCAGCAGCTTATTAGGGTCCCACGAGCAGTACTTC. Residues: CASSLLGSHEQYF.

The chain uses TRBV18 and TRBJ2-7; TRBD1 matches 8 bases. The CDR3 runs to 17 residues. Germline V lookup: CDR1 KGHSH, CDR2 LQKENI. Germline trimming cut 2 bases from V and 3 bases from J; bases unmatched to any gene: 12. CDR3 sequence (DNA): TGTGCCAGCTCACCATCGCAGGGGGCGATTTTAAGCTACGAGCAGTACTTC. It encodes CASSPSQGAILSYEQYF.

The chain carries TRBV19 and TRBJ2-1; possibly TRBD2 for D (6 bases). Trimming took 4 bases from V and 9 from J, leaving 22 bases between them. CDR3 length equals 16 residues. Germline lookup yields CDR1 LNHDA and CDR2 SQIVND (reference sequence). For the CDR3, the DNA is TGTGCCAGTAGTACATCGGGACTCCACACAATTGGTGAGCAGTTCTTC. It translates to CASSTSGLHTIGEQFF.

This clone was recorded at least ten times. The rearrangement joins TRBV6-1 to TRBJ1-1; 11 bases match TRBD1. The CDR3 covers 16 residues. V was pared by 2 bases and J by 3 bases, with 5 bases of the junction left unmatched. Germline V CDR1 and CDR2: MNHNS, SASEGT. The DNA of the CDR3 is TGTGCCAGCAGTGAATGGGGGACAGGGGGGTACACTGAAGCTTTCTTT. Residues: CASSEWGTGGYTEAFF.

The rearrangement joins TRBV19 to TRBJ2-1; TRBD2 is a possible D gene (6 bases). The V end lost 9 bases, the J end lost 0 bases, and 21 bases lay between the germline ends. The CDR3 extends over 17 amino acids. The germline CDR1 and CDR2 sequences are LNHDA and SQIVND (reference sequence). The CDR3: CASSPRDFRSSYNEQFF. CDR3 nucleotide sequence: TGTGCCAGCTCACCCCGGGACTTCAGGAGCTCCTACAATGAGCAGTTCTTC.

The rearrangement links TRBV19 to TRBJ1-1; D may be TRBD1 (6 bases). Trimming removed 4 bases at V and 2 bases at J, with 17 bases between. Per the germline V gene, CDR1 is LNHDA and CDR2 is SQIVND (reference sequence). The CDR3 length is 16 residues. CDR3: CASSSSHRVVNTEAFF. CDR3 nucleotide sequence: TGTGCCAGTAGTAGCTCGCACAGGGTGGTAAACACTGAAGCTTTCTTT.

This sequence joins TRBV7-9 and TRBJ1-4, with a weak D call TRBD1 (6 bases). CDR1 SEHNR and CDR2 FQNEAQ come from the germline V gene (reference sequence). The V and J ends lost 1 base and 3 bases respectively, with 15 bases between them. This CDR3 region has 17 residues. The CDR3 coding sequence is TGTGCCAGCAGCTTAGTGTCCGGGGGCGTAGCTAATGAAAAACTGTTTTTT. Protein sequence: CASSLVSGGVANEKLFF.

This chain connects TRBV7-2 to TRBJ2-7, with unresolved D. CDR3 length: 14 residues. Germline loops: CDR1 SGHTA, CDR2 FQGNSA. Trimming removed 0 bases at V and 0 bases at J, with 6 bases between. CDR3: CASSLAPNSYEQYF. CDR3 in DNA: TGTGCCAGCAGCTTAGCGCCTAACTCCTACGAGCAGTACTTC.

The chain is built from TRBV2 and TRBJ1-6, with a possible D match to TRBD1 (5 bases). Looked up from germline, CDR1 is SNHLY and CDR2 is FYNNEI. This CDR3 has 16 residues. V was pared by 6 bases and J by 6 bases, with 18 bases between. The CDR3 DNA reads TGTGCCAGCAGACAATCCGGGACGACCGGTAATTCACCCCTCCACTTT. It is translated as CASRQSGTTGNSPLHF. Complete variable domain (other parts from reference TRBV2 and TRBJ1-6): EPEVTQTPSHQVTQMGQEVILRCVPISNHLYFYWYRQILGQKVEFLVSFYNNEISEKSEIFDDQFSVERPDGSNFTLKIRSTKLEDSAMYFCASRQSGTTGNSPLHFGNGTRLTVT.